These T cell receptor beta chains were read from a single sample in a study of T cells in Graves' hyperthyroidism and ophthalmopathy. MiXCR was run by TCRdb on the multiplex PCR reads, yielding one entry per CDR3 protein. The sample includes a few hundred thousand distinct CDR3 sequences, approximately 15% seen only once; the top ten take more than 3%. The sequencing input was blood. The source is a woman aged 40 to 50 with Graves' ophthalmopathy. Both conserved end residues are part of each CDR3. D genes are given only for firm matches. Only some rows state a clone size, as once, few, many or a class for expanded clones.

size,V,J,D,CDR3,DNA
many,TRBV5-1,TRBJ1-1,-,CASTPSGALNTEAFF,TGCGCCAGCACCCCGTCGGGGGCACTGAACACTGAAGCTTTCTTT
many,TRBV7-6,TRBJ2-3,-,CASSSRWGTDTQYF,TGTGCCAGCAGCTCGCGGTGGGGCACAGATACGCAGTATTTT
few,TRBV6-1,TRBJ2-1,-,CASSEAAGLAYNEQFF,TGTGCCAGCAGTGAGGCGGCGGGACTGGCCTACAATGAGCAGTTCTTC
many,TRBV7-2,TRBJ1-2,-,CASSLAGAGLEGGYTF,TGTGCCAGCAGCTTAGCCGGGGCAGGGCTGGAAGGTGGCTACACCTTC
many,TRBV6-2/TRBV6-3,TRBJ1-2,-,CASTAPSRGAYGYTF,TGTGCCAGCACTGCCCCGTCGAGGGGAGCCTATGGCTACACCTTC
-,TRBV28,TRBJ1-4,-,CASGRNNEKLFF,TGTGCCAGCGGGCGGAATAATGAAAAACTGTTTTTT
many,TRBV12-3/TRBV12-4,TRBJ2-1,TRBD2,CASRDPGGEQFF,TGTGCCAGCAGGGACCCGGGAGGTGAGCAGTTCTTC
many,TRBV2,TRBJ2-7,TRBD1,CASSELRDWTGGAYEQYF,TGTGCCAGCAGTGAACTCCGGGATTGGACAGGGGGAGCCTACGAGCAGTACTTC
few,TRBV4-2,TRBJ2-4,TRBD2,CASSPGTSGTLAKNIQYF,TGTGCCAGCAGCCCCGGGACTAGCGGGACTCTAGCCAAAAACATTCAGTACTTC
few,TRBV3-1,TRBJ2-1,-,CASSQPPNYNEQFF,TGTGCCAGCAGCCAACCACCAAACTACAATGAGCAGTTCTTC
-,TRBV10-3,TRBJ2-1,TRBD1,CAIRPTGTTMKEQFF,TGTGCCATCAGGCCGACAGGGACAACAATGAAGGAGCAGTTCTTC
many,TRBV3-1,TRBJ2-7,-,CASSLMAYSYEQYF,TGTGCCAGCAGCCTAATGGCATACTCCTACGAGCAGTACTTC
-,TRBV6-5,TRBJ2-2,-,CASSYTSGELFF,TGTGCCAGCAGTTACACGTCCGGGGAGCTGTTTTTT
many,TRBV20-1,TRBJ2-5,-,CSASPWETQYF,TGCAGTGCTAGTCCTTGGGAGACCCAGTACTTC
-,TRBV18,TRBJ2-1,TRBD1,CASSPLQGAVSYNEQFF,TGTGCCAGCTCACCTCTACAGGGGGCTGTCTCCTACAATGAGCAGTTCTTC
few,TRBV6-1,TRBJ2-1,TRBD1,CASRDDRGEYNEQFF,TGTGCCAGCAGGGACGACAGGGGGGAGTACAATGAGCAGTTCTTC
many,TRBV28,TRBJ2-1,-,CASSLSGRARLEQFF,TGTGCCAGCAGTTTAAGCGGCAGGGCCAGACTTGAGCAGTTCTTC
many,TRBV30,TRBJ2-4,TRBD2,CAWARPGLASGAKNIQYF,TGTGCCTGGGCCAGGCCGGGACTAGCCTCAGGAGCCAAAAACATTCAGTACTTC
-,TRBV28,TRBJ2-7,-,CASSFLGAGEQYF,TGTGCCAGCAGTTTCCTGGGGGCCGGCGAGCAGTACTTC
-,TRBV20-1,TRBJ1-5,-,CSARDTLAAGDSQPQHF,TGCAGTGCTAGAGATACCTTAGCGGCAGGGGATAGTCAGCCCCAGCATTTT
many,TRBV20-1,TRBJ1-1,-,CSARVAVNTEAFF,TGCAGTGCTAGAGTGGCGGTGAACACTGAAGCTTTCTTT
few,TRBV2,TRBJ2-7,-,CASRRLADAVYEQYF,TGTGCCAGCAGGCGGTTAGCGGACGCGGTCTACGAGCAGTACTTC
many,TRBV3-1,TRBJ2-7,-,CASSPTRGVGEQYF,TGTGCCAGCAGCCCCACACGAGGGGTTGGAGAGCAGTACTTC
few,TRBV28,TRBJ2-1,-,CASLFRAREQFF,TGTGCCAGTTTATTCAGGGCTCGAGAGCAGTTCTTC
many,TRBV28,TRBJ2-5,TRBD2,CASSWGLAEIQETQYF,TGTGCCAGCAGTTGGGGACTAGCGGAAATCCAAGAGACCCAGTACTTC
few,TRBV3-1,TRBJ2-5,TRBD2,CASSQGLAGLAGETQYF,TGTGCCAGCAGTCAAGGCCTAGCCGGACTAGCGGGAGAGACCCAGTACTTC
few,TRBV6-1,TRBJ1-1,TRBD1,CASSATRDREAFF,TGTGCCAGCAGTGCCACCCGCGACAGGGAGGCTTTCTTT
many,TRBV27,TRBJ2-7,-,CASSPYRSRGVVYEQYF,TGTGCCAGCAGTCCATACAGATCCAGGGGGGTGGTGTACGAGCAGTACTTC
few,TRBV6-5,TRBJ1-1,TRBD1,CASSYGTASGAFF,TGTGCCAGCAGTTATGGGACAGCCTCAGGGGCTTTCTTT
many,TRBV7-2,TRBJ2-5,TRBD2,CASSLSGGGTSGVETQYF,TGTGCCAGCAGCTTGTCGGGGGGTGGGACTAGCGGGGTGGAGACCCAGTACTTC
-,TRBV10-2,TRBJ2-1,-,CASSEQGLPTDEQFF,TGCGCCAGCAGTGAGCAGGGTCTACCCACAGATGAGCAGTTCTTC
many,TRBV12-3/TRBV12-4,TRBJ2-5,TRBD1,CASSFRAGGVAQYF,TGTGCCAGCAGTTTTCGGGCAGGGGGTGTGGCCCAGTACTTC
once,TRBV14,TRBJ2-2,-,CASSPTGSPNTGELFF,TGTGCCAGCAGTCCTACGGGGTCTCCGAACACCGGGGAGCTGTTTTTT
many,TRBV2,TRBJ1-4,-,CASSEGLQGEKLFF,TGTGCCAGCAGTGAAGGACTACAAGGTGAAAAACTGTTTTTT
-,TRBV28,TRBJ2-7,TRBD1,CASSPPDRDPYEQYF,TGTGCCAGCAGTCCCCCCGACAGGGACCCCTACGAGCAGTACTTC
-,TRBV14,TRBJ1-1,-,CASSQGRTNAFF,TGTGCCAGCAGCCAAGGGAGGACGAATGCTTTCTTT
many,TRBV11-2,TRBJ2-3,TRBD2,CASSLEGTSGRVTDTQYF,TGTGCCAGCAGCTTAGAAGGCACTAGCGGGAGAGTAACAGATACGCAGTATTTT
many,TRBV7-2,TRBJ2-5,TRBD2,CASSAGRTSGIQETQYF,TGTGCCAGCAGCGCCGGGCGGACTAGCGGAATCCAAGAGACCCAGTACTTC
-,TRBV20-1,TRBJ1-6,TRBD1,CSASVQGVNSPLHF,TGCAGTGCTAGCGTACAGGGGGTTAATTCACCCCTCCACTTT
-,TRBV20-1,TRBJ2-5,-,CSARLQSPQYF,TGCAGTGCTAGACTTCAGAGCCCCCAGTACTTC
-,TRBV30,TRBJ1-2,-,CAWNVYSDYGYTF,TGTGCCTGGAATGTCTACTCAGACTATGGCTACACCTTC
many,TRBV9,TRBJ2-3,TRBD2,CASSPLAGGPDTQYF,TGTGCCAGCAGCCCACTAGCGGGGGGGCCAGATACGCAGTATTTT
few,TRBV12-3/TRBV12-4,TRBJ2-1,TRBD2,CASSLVAGASNEQFF,TGTGCCAGCAGTTTAGTAGCGGGGGCTTCCAATGAGCAGTTCTTC
few,TRBV19,TRBJ1-1,TRBD1,CASSTTGAWNTEAFF,TGTGCCAGTAGTACAACAGGGGCCTGGAACACTGAAGCTTTCTTT
few,TRBV4-1,TRBJ2-1,-,CASSQDDRVFEQFF,TGCGCCAGCAGCCAAGACGATAGGGTGTTTGAGCAGTTCTTC
many,TRBV6-1,TRBJ1-2,TRBD1,CASSEALSGTVGGYTF,TGTGCCAGCAGTGAAGCGCTCTCCGGGACAGTAGGCGGCTACACCTTC
-,TRBV19,TRBJ2-1,TRBD1,CASSILQGASYNEQFF,TGTGCCAGTAGTATCCTTCAGGGGGCGTCCTACAATGAGCAGTTCTTC
-,TRBV6-1,TRBJ2-1,-,CASSDLLYEQFF,TGTGCCAGCAGTGACCTTTTGTATGAGCAGTTCTTC
-,TRBV13,TRBJ2-2,-,CASSPTAWDTRNTGELFF,TGTGCCAGCAGCCCCACCGCTTGGGACACTAGGAACACCGGGGAGCTGTTTTTT
-,TRBV18,TRBJ2-4,-,CASSPPQDLAKNIQYF,TGTGCCAGCTCACCACCACAGGACCTAGCCAAAAACATTCAGTACTTC
-,TRBV10-3,TRBJ1-5,TRBD1,CAISTGDQPQHF,TGTGCCATCAGCACAGGGGATCAGCCCCAGCATTTT
many,TRBV6-1,TRBJ1-2,-,CASSFDRSRGYTF,TGTGCCAGCAGTTTCGACAGGAGTAGGGGCTACACCTTC
-,TRBV6-1,TRBJ1-4,-,CASRPRRATNEKLFF,TGTGCCAGCAGGCCCCGAAGGGCAACTAATGAAAAACTGTTTTTT
few,TRBV20-1,TRBJ2-3,-,CSAPPSGRSTDTQYF,TGCAGTGCTCCCCCAAGCGGCAGAAGCACAGATACGCAGTATTTT
many,TRBV6-1,TRBJ1-2,-,CASSEVWLANYGYTF,TGTGCCAGCAGTGAAGTATGGTTAGCTAACTATGGCTACACCTTC